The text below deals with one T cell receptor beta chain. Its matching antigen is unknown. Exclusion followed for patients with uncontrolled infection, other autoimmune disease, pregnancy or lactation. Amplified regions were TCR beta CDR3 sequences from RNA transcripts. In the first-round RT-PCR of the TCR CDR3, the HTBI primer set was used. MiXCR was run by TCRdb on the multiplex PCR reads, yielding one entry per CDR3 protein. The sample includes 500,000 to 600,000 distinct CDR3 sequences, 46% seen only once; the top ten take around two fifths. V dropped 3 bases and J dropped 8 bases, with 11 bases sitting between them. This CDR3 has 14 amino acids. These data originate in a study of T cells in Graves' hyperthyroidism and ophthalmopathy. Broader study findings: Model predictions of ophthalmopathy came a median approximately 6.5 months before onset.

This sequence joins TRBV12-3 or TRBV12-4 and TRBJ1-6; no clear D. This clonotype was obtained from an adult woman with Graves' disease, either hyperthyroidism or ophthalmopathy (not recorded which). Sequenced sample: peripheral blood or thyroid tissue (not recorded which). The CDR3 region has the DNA TGTGCCAGCAGTTTTAGGTCAGGTCATTCACCCCTCCACTTT. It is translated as CASSFRSGHSPLHF.